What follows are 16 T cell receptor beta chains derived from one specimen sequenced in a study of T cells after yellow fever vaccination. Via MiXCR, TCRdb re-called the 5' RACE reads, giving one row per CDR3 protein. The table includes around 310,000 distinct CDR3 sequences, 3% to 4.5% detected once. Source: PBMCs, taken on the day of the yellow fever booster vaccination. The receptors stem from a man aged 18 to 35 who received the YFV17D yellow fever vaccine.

In DNA form, the CDR3 reads TGCGCCAGCAGCCAAGATCTACAGGGCGAGACCCAGTACTTC. It translates to CASSQDLQGETQYF. The chain uses TRBV4-3 and TRBJ2-5; maybe TRBD1 (6 bases). This CDR3 has 14 residues. CDR1 is LGHNA, CDR2 YSLEER, per germline. Between the trimmed V and J ends, which lost 0 bases and 5 bases, there was a span of 10 bases.

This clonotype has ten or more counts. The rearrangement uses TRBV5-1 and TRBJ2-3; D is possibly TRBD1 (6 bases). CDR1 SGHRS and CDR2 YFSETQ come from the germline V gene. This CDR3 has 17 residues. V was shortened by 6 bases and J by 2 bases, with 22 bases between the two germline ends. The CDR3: CASTLGISGHSTDTQYF. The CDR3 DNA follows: TGCGCCAGCACGCTTGGGATATCGGGACACTCCACAGATACGCAGTATTTT.

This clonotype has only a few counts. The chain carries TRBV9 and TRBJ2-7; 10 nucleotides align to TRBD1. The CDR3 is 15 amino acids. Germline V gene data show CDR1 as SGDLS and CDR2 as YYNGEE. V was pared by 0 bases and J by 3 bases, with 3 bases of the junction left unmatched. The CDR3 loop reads CASSVGGQGDYEQYF. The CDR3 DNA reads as TGTGCCAGCAGCGTAGGAGGACAGGGGGACTACGAGCAGTACTTC.

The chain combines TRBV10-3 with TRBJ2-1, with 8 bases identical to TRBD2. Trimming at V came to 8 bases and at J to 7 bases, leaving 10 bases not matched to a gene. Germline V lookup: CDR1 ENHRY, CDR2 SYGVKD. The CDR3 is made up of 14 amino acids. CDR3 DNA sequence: TGTGCCATCGCCCCCGGGGGGGCGCGTAATGAGCAGTTCTTC. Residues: CAIAPGGARNEQFF.

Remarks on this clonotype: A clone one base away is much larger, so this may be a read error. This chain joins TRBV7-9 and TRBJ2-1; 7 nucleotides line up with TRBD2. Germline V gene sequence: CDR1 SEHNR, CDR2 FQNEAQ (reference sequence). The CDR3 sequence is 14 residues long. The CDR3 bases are TGTGCCAGCAGCTTATCCGGGACTACCAATGATCAGTTCTTC. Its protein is CASSLSGTTNDQFF.

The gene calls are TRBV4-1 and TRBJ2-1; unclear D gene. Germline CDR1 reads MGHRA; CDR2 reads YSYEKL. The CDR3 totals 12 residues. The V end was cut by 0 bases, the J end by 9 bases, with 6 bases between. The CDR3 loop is CASSQDLVEQFF. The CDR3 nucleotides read TGCGCCAGCAGCCAAGACCTGGTTGAGCAGTTCTTC.

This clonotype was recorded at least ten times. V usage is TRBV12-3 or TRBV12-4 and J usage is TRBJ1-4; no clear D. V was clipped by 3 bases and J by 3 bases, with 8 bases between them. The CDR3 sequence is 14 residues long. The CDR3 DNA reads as TGTGCCAGCAGTTTCTCCGCGGCTAATGAAAAACTGTTTTTT. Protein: CASSFSAANEKLFF.

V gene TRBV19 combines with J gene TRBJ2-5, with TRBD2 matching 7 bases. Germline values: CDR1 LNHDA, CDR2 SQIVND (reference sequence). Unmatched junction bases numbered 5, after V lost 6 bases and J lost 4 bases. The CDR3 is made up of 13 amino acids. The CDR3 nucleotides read TGTGCCAGTAGGCACCCTAGCGGAGAGACCCAGTACTTC. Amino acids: CASRHPSGETQYF.

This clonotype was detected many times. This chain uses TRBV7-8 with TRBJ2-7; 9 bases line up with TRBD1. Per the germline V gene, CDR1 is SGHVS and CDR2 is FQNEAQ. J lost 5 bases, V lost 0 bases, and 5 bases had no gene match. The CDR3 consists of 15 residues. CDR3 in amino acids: CASSLAQGAYHEQYV. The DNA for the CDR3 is TGTGCCAGCAGCTTAGCACAGGGGGCGTATCACGAGCAGTACGTC.

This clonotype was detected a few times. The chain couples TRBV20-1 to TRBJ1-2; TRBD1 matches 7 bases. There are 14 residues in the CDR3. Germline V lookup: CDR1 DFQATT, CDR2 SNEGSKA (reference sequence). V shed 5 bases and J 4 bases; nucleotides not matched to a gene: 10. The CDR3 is CSAPQAAGGYGYTF. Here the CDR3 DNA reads TGCAGTGCTCCGCAAGCCGCAGGGGGCTATGGCTACACCTTC.

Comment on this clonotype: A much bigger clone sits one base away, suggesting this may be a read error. CDR3 nucleotide sequence: TGTGCCAGCAGCCTTATCTCCTACGAGCAGTACTTC. This codes for CASSLISYEQYF. The chain carries TRBV7-9 and TRBJ2-7; no definite D call. Germline assignment: CDR1 SEHNR and CDR2 FQNEAQ (reference sequence). This CDR3 has 12 residues. Between the trimmed V and J ends, which lost 5 bases and 0 bases, there was a span of 5 bases.

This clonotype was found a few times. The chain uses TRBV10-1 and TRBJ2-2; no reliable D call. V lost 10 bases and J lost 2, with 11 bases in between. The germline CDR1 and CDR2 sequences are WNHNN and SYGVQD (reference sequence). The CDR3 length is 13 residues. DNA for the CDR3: TGCGCCAACGAGATTTTTAACACCGGGGAGCTGTTTTTT. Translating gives CANEIFNTGELFF.

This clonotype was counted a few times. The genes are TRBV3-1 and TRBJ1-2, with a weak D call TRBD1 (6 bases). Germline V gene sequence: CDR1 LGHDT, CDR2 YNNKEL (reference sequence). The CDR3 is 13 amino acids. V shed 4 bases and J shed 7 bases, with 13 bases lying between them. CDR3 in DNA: TGTGCCAGCAGCCCCACAGGGACCGGTGGCTACACCTTC. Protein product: CASSPTGTGGYTF.

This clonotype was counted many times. The chain's CDR3 is CASSSGAEGTNYGYTF. CDR3 nucleotides: TGTGCCAGCAGCTCCGGGGCTGAGGGGACTAACTATGGCTACACCTTC. The V and J genes are TRBV9 and TRBJ1-2; possibly TRBD1 for D (5 bases). Trimming removed 4 bases from V and 0 bases from J, with 16 bases in between. Per the germline V gene, CDR1 is SGDLS and CDR2 is YYNGEE. This CDR3 region has 16 residues.

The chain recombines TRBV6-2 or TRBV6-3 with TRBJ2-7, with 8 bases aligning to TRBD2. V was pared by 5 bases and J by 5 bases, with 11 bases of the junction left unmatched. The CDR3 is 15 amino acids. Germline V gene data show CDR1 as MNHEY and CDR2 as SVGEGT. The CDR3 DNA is TGTGCCAGCAGTCTTAGGGGACTAGTAAAAAACGAGCAGTACGTC. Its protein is CASSLRGLVKNEQYV.

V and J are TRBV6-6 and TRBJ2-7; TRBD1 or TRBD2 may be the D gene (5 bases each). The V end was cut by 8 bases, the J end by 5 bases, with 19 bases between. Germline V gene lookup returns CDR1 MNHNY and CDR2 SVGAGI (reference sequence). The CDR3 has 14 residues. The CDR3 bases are TGTGCCAGCGGCCGAGGGACGGCGGTCGACGAGCAGTACTTC. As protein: CASGRGTAVDEQYF.